The present T cell receptor (beta chain) was sequenced within a study of cytomegalovirus exposure and HLA in healthy donors. V shed 8 bases, J shed 5 bases, and the junction held 8 bases outside the gene matches. The CDR3 is 13 amino acids. Germline V gene lookup returns CDR1 SGHTA and CDR2 FQGTGA. The PCR had 60 Vbeta and 13 Jbeta primers. TCRdb's table, derived via immunoSEQ multiplex PCR, lists solely in-frame clones and lacks some. The sample includes about 180,000 clones, about 80% of them seen just once. The TCR originated in a woman in her twenties or thirties in good health and CMV-seronegative. Sequenced sample: PBMCs. The chain couples TRBV7-3 to TRBJ1-1; 7 nucleotides match TRBD1. DNA for the CDR3: TGTGCCAGCGCAAGACAGGGAGAGACTGAAGCTTTCTTT. Its protein is CASARQGETEAFF.